The source of this T cell receptor beta chain is a study of a mutant IDH1 vaccine in newly diagnosed glioma. Whole-study findings and limits: Of the patients, approximately 93% had vaccine-induced immune responses.

Noted time point: week 5, during vaccination. One vaccine dose held 300 ug of mutant IDH1 20-mer peptide and came with topical imiquimod. Profiling relied on immunoSEQ multiplex PCR, and the TCRdb table lists in-frame clones only, not all of them. The sample has about 51,000 clones; over 75% are singletons. About this clone itself: What it recognizes is unknown.

This CDR3 is 13 amino acids long. Per germline, CDR1 SGHTA and CDR2 FQGNSA. Deletions cut 5 bases from V and 0 bases from J, with 7 bases between. This chain links TRBV7-2 with TRBJ2-5, with no clear D. The receptor was isolated from a man aged 45-65 years with glioma. Sequences were derived from PBMCs, sampled from a glioma patient whose treatment included an IDH1 peptide vaccine. The CDR3 reads CASSLSHQETQYF. DNA of the CDR3: TGTGCCAGCAGCCTATCGCACCAAGAGACCCAGTACTTC. The entire variable domain, with the rest obtained from reference TRBV7-2 and TRBJ2-5, is as follows: GAGVSQSPSNKVTEKGKDVELRCDPISGHTALYWYRQSLGQGLEFLIYFQGNSAPDKSGLPSDRFSAERTGGSVSTLTIQRTQQEDSAVYLCASSLSHQETQYFGPGTRLLVL.